This TCR beta chain was recovered during a study of cytomegalovirus exposure and HLA in healthy donors. Study-wide context: Assignment to the Caucasian-associated ancestry cluster applied to more than 75% of the approximately 380 genotyped donors. Findings and limits, study-wide: Generally TCR sequences proved uncommon, though certain public TCRs appeared in numerous donors.

The PCR employed 60 Vbeta primers together with 13 Jbeta primers. Profiling relied on immunoSEQ multiplex PCR, and the TCRdb table lists in-frame clones only, not all of them. The profile shows about 160,000 clones, approximately 86% of them singletons. A note on this clone: Its antigen is unknown.

The CDR3 extends over 14 amino acids. The V segment lost 5 bases and the J segment 0 bases; nucleotides outside the gene matches: 2. The V gene's germline CDR1 is MRHNA and CDR2 SNTAGT. V gene TRBV6-4 combines with J gene TRBJ2-3; 7 bases map to TRBD2. The clonotype was recovered from a woman under 30 in good health and CMV-seronegative. The material sequenced was PBMCs. The CDR3 coding sequence is TGTGCCAGCAGTCAGCGGGGAAGCACAGATACGCAGTATTTT. Translating gives CASSQRGSTDTQYF.